A single sample gave rise to the 20 T cell receptor beta chains below, sequenced in a study of blood T cell repertoires in COVID-19. The table came from immunoSEQ multiplex PCR; TCRdb's copy has only in-frame clones and leaves some out. The data hold 150,000 to 200,000 clones, with around four fifths observed a single time. The material sequenced was peripheral blood. The receptors were gathered from a woman over 75 with acute or convalescent COVID-19.

The chain carries TRBV6-4 and TRBJ1-1, with 8 bases that match TRBD1. Germline V gene lookup returns CDR1 MRHNA and CDR2 SNTAGT. The CDR3 length is 16 residues. Unmatched junction bases numbered 11, after V lost 7 bases and J lost 1 base. The DNA for the CDR3 is TGTGCCAGCACGGGGACAGGCTGGGCCCGGAACACTGAAGCTTTCTTT. Its translation: CASTGTGWARNTEAFF.

The chain joins TRBV11-3 to TRBJ2-3; D remains ambiguous. CDR3 length equals 12 residues. V gave up 1 base and J gave up 6 bases, with 5 bases separating them. CDR1 is SGHNT and CDR2 is YENEEA in the germline V gene. CDR3 coding DNA: TGTGCCAGCAGCTTAGGCGTGGATACGCAGTATTTT. Translation: CASSLGVDTQYF.

This chain connects TRBV3-1 (or the pseudogene TRBV3-2) to TRBJ1-2; D is unresolved. The CDR3 consists of 14 residues. The V end was cut by 5 bases, the J end by 2 bases, with 12 bases between. Germline loops: CDR1 LGHDT, CDR2 YNNKEL (reference sequence). This CDR3 is CASSDPPGNYGYTF. The CDR3 DNA reads as TGTGCCAGCAGCGACCCCCCGGGGAACTATGGCTACACCTTC.

The chain employs TRBV7-9 and TRBJ1-6, with D perhaps TRBD1 (5 bases). V lost 5 bases and J 11 bases, leaving 16 bases between the germline ends. Germline CDR1 SEHNR, CDR2 FQNEAQ (reference sequence). The CDR3 has 14 residues. In DNA form, the CDR3 reads TGTGCCAGCAGCCCAGTCAGGGATTTTACACCCCTCCACTTT. It translates to CASSPVRDFTPLHF.

Only one count was recorded for this clone. The V gene is TRBV5-1, the J gene TRBJ1-6, with a weak D call TRBD1 (5 bases). The V and J ends lost 0 bases and 10 bases respectively, with 14 bases between them. CDR3 length: 15 amino acids. The germline gives CDR1 SGHRS, CDR2 YFSETQ. CDR3 bases: TGCGCCAGCAGCTTGGCGCAGGGCGGCGGATCACCCCTCCACTTT. As protein: CASSLAQGGGSPLHF.

The chain carries TRBV11-3 and TRBJ2-3, with TRBD1 matching 7 bases. In germline, CDR1 is SGHNT, CDR2 YENEEA. The CDR3 totals 16 residues. The junction had 9 bases not matched to a gene; V was cut back by 2 bases and J by 4 bases. CDR3 sequence (DNA): TGTGCCAGCAGCTTACGACAGGGCTCGTCCTCAGATACGCAGTATTTT. Protein product: CASSLRQGSSSDTQYF.

V and J are TRBV9 and TRBJ2-7; perhaps TRBD2 as D (6 bases). The CDR3 has 16 residues. The ends were cut back, 3 bases at V and 2 bases at J, with 18 bases in the middle. Germline CDR1 is SGDLS and CDR2 is YYNGEE. CDR3 sequence: CASSGGYKGLPYEQYF. DNA for the CDR3: TGTGCCAGCAGCGGAGGTTACAAGGGACTCCCCTACGAGCAGTACTTC.

The chain recombines TRBV18 with TRBJ1-1; TRBD1 aligns across 7 bases. CDR1 is KGHSH, CDR2 LQKENI, per germline. This CDR3 has 15 amino acids. V lost 4 bases, J lost 3 bases, and 8 bases stayed unmatched. CDR3 nucleotides: TGTGCCAGCTCACGTACACGGGACAGAGACACTGAAGCTTTCTTT. This encodes CASSRTRDRDTEAFF.

This chain links TRBV27 with TRBJ2-1; possibly TRBD2 for D (6 bases). Trimming removed 3 bases at V and 2 bases at J, with 11 bases between. This CDR3 region has 15 residues. CDR1 is MNHEY, CDR2 SMNVEV, per germline (reference sequence). CDR3 DNA sequence: TGTGCCAGCAGTTTCTCACGGGAGCCCTACAATGAGCAGTTCTTC. This encodes CASSFSREPYNEQFF.

This clone has a handful of counts. This chain joins TRBV10-3 and TRBJ1-2, with D possibly matching TRBD1 (5 bases). V was pared by 4 bases and J by 3 bases, with 15 bases between. This CDR3 is 15 amino acids long. The germline gives CDR1 ENHRY, CDR2 SYGVKD. CDR3 sequence: CAISAGGGFDYGYTF. The CDR3 DNA follows: TGTGCCATCAGTGCGGGCGGGGGGTTTGACTATGGCTACACCTTC.

The V gene is TRBV7-9, the J gene TRBJ1-2; D is unclear. The germline V gene encodes CDR1 SEHNR and CDR2 FQNEAQ (reference sequence). The CDR3 contains 13 residues. V lost 2 bases and J 6 bases, leaving 10 bases between the germline ends. The CDR3: CASSLLQVHGYTF. The CDR3 DNA reads as TGTGCCAGCAGCTTACTCCAGGTTCATGGCTACACCTTC. The full variable domain, its missing parts supplied by reference TRBV7-9 and TRBJ1-2, is DTGVSQNPRHKITKRGQNVTFRCDPISEHNRLYWYRQTLGQGPEFLTYFQNEAQLEKSRLLSDRFSAERPKGSFSTLEIQRTEQGDSAMYLCASSLLQVHGYTFGSGTRLTVV.

The gene calls are TRBV7-6 and TRBJ1-4; D is ambiguous. Germline assignment: CDR1 SGHVS and CDR2 FNYEAQ. Trimming removed 1 base at V and 4 bases at J, with 7 bases between. The CDR3 contains 14 residues. CDR3 protein: CASSLGAVNEKLFF. The DNA of the CDR3 is TGTGCCAGCAGCTTAGGGGCAGTTAATGAAAAACTGTTTTTT.

This chain links TRBV7-9 with TRBJ1-1; tentative D call: TRBD1 (5 bases). The CDR3 is 17 residues long. Germline-derived CDR1 and CDR2 are SEHNR and FQNEAQ (reference sequence). Trimming stripped 1 base from V and 0 bases from J, with 15 bases between. The CDR3 DNA is TGTGCCAGCAGCTTAGTTTCCGGGGGACCCATGAACACTGAAGCTTTCTTT. It is translated as CASSLVSGGPMNTEAFF.

J is TRBJ2-3 and V is TRBV19, with TRBD1 matching over 8 bases. Trimming at V came to 5 bases and at J to 4 bases, leaving 8 bases not matched to a gene. The CDR3 has 15 residues. Germline CDR1 is LNHDA and CDR2 is SQIVND (reference sequence). As DNA, the CDR3 is TGTGCCAGTAGTCTTGGACAGGGCTGGGCAGATACGCAGTATTTT. It is translated as CASSLGQGWADTQYF.

This chain uses TRBV30 with TRBJ1-2; no firm D call. Between the trimmed V and J ends, which lost 2 bases and 5 bases, there was a span of 15 bases. This CDR3 has 14 residues. CDR1 GTSNPN and CDR2 SVGIG come from the germline V gene (reference sequence). The CDR3: CAWSQRIAPYGYTF. The CDR3 region has the DNA TGTGCCTGGAGTCAGAGAATAGCCCCTTATGGCTACACCTTC.

This chain's CDR3 is CASSQTAGGPYEQYF. For the CDR3, the DNA is TGCGCCAGCAGCCAAACAGCGGGGGGCCCCTACGAGCAGTACTTC. The V call is TRBV5-1, the J call TRBJ2-7; 9 positions match TRBD2. This CDR3 has 15 residues. Looked up from germline, CDR1 is SGHRS and CDR2 is YFSETQ. V was pared by 4 bases and J by 2 bases, with 7 bases of the junction left unmatched.

This clone was observed a few times. The rearrangement joins TRBV5-4 to TRBJ2-2; 10 nucleotides match TRBD1. The CDR3 runs to 16 residues. Germline CDR1 is SGHNT and CDR2 is YYREEE (reference sequence). The junction had 7 bases not matched to a gene; V was cut back by 5 bases and J by 3 bases. The CDR3 region has the DNA TGTGCCAGCAGTCAAGGACAGGGGGGGGACACCGGGGAGCTGTTTTTT. Translating gives CASSQGQGGDTGELFF.

The chain links TRBV5-5 to TRBJ2-7; 7 bases line up with TRBD2. The CDR3 extends over 15 amino acids. Looked up from germline, CDR1 is SGHKS and CDR2 is YYEKEE (reference sequence). J lost 4 bases, V lost 0 bases, and 7 bases had no gene match. In DNA form, the CDR3 reads TGTGCCAGCAGCTTGGATGCGGGACTAAGGTACGAGCAGTACTTC. Protein product: CASSLDAGLRYEQYF. The full variable domain, its missing parts supplied by reference TRBV5-5 and TRBJ2-7, is DAGVTQSPTHLIKTRGQQVTLRCSPISGHKSVSWYQQVLGQGPQFIFQYYEKEERGRGNFPDRFSARQFPNYSSELNVNALLLGDSALYLCASSLDAGLRYEQYFGPGTRLTVT.

The CDR3 spells CATYASGLAGGGGFEQYF. DNA of the CDR3: TGTGCCACTTACGCCTCGGGACTAGCGGGAGGAGGGGGTTTCGAGCAGTACTTC. The V and J genes are TRBV27 and TRBJ2-7; 15 positions match TRBD2. J was trimmed by 6 bases and V by 10 bases; bases with no gene match: 19. CDR1 MNHEY and CDR2 SMNVEV come from the germline V gene (reference sequence). The CDR3 covers 18 residues.

The V gene is TRBV11-2, the J gene TRBJ1-2; 7 bases match TRBD1. V dropped 1 base and J dropped 5; count of bases not matched to a gene: 4. Germline V gene lookup returns CDR1 SGHAT and CDR2 FQNNGV. CDR3 length: 14 amino acids. CDR3 in DNA: TGTGCCAGCAGCTTAGTTCGGGACAGATATGGCTACACCTTC. This sequence encodes CASSLVRDRYGYTF.